Listed below are T cell receptor beta chains from one sample, sequenced in a study of OX40 agonist ivuxolimab in advanced cancers. Sequencing was performed with immunoSEQ multiplex PCR; in TCRdb, only in-frame clones are kept and a portion is missing. This table has roughly 91,000 clones, around 90% appearing once. This material consisted of CD4+ or CD8+ T cells sorted from blood, taken in a trial of the OX40 agonist ivuxolimab. These receptors were collected from an adult with an advanced solid tumor such as melanoma, head and neck, liver or kidney cancer. The CDR3 runs from the conserved cysteine through the conserved F or W. Each record gives: V gene, D gene, J gene, clone size, CDR3 length, CDR3 protein, CDR3 DNA. The D gene is left open where the match is weak. Not all rows give a size; the values are once, few, many and, for expanded clones, a class.

>TRBV12-2|NA|TRBJ2-5|once|16
CASRLVGTGGQETQYF
TGTGCAAGTCGCTTAGTCGGAACCGGGGGGCAAGAGACCCAGTACTTC
>TRBV15|NA|TRBJ2-3|NA|14
CATASYRSTDTQYF
TGTGCCACCGCCTCTTACCGTTCCACAGATACGCAGTATTTT
>TRBV20-1|NA|TRBJ2-5|NA|11
CSATLQATQYF
TGCAGTGCCACCCTTCAGGCGACCCAGTACTTC
>TRBV9|NA|TRBJ1-5|once|14
CASSVGPEHQPQHF
TGTGCCAGCAGCGTAGGCCCAGAACATCAGCCCCAGCATTTT
>TRBV19|NA|TRBJ1-1|NA|14
CASRLGGSVTEAFF
TGTGCCAGCCGCCTCGGGGGGTCGGTCACTGAAGCTTTCTTT
>TRBV10-2|TRBD2|TRBJ2-3|NA|14
CASRGLAPQDTQYF
TGCGCCAGCAGGGGACTAGCCCCACAGGATACGCAGTATTTT
>TRBV29-1|NA|TRBJ1-2|NA|10
CSVSQDGYTF
TGCAGCGTTTCTCAGGATGGCTACACCTTC
>TRBV6-5|TRBD1|TRBJ2-5|once|14
CASSRRGREETQYF
TGTGCCAGCTCCCGCAGGGGGCGCGAAGAGACCCAGTACTTC
>TRBV4-3|NA|TRBJ2-2|NA|14
CASSQEVVGGELFF
TGCGCCAGCAGCCAAGAGGTCGTTGGCGGGGAGCTGTTTTTT
>TRBV7-2|NA|TRBJ2-7|NA|14
CASSPSRAHYEQYF
TGTGCCAGCAGCCCCAGCCGGGCCCACTACGAGCAGTACTTC
>TRBV5-6|NA|TRBJ2-1|NA|14
CASSLVTLNNEQFF
TGTGCCAGCAGCTTGGTTACGTTGAACAATGAGCAGTTCTTC
>TRBV9|NA|TRBJ2-2|NA|16
CASSVDPDGYTGELFF
TGTGCCAGCAGCGTAGATCCAGATGGGTACACCGGGGAGCTGTTTTTT
>TRBV10-3|NA|TRBJ1-3|NA|14
CAIRAQGSGNTIYF
TGTGCCATCAGAGCACAGGGATCTGGAAACACCATATATTTT
>TRBV5-1|TRBD1|TRBJ1-1|NA|16
CASSAGTGLGNTEAFF
TGCGCCAGCAGCGCCGGGACAGGGCTCGGGAACACTGAAGCTTTCTTT
>TRBV19|TRBD1|TRBJ2-2|NA|15
CASSTGTGNTGELFF
TGTGCCAGTAGTACCGGGACAGGTAACACCGGGGAGCTGTTTTTT
>TRBV10-3|TRBD1|TRBJ1-5|NA|14
CAISEGQGGQPQHF
TGTGCCATCAGTGAAGGACAGGGAGGGCAGCCCCAGCATTTT
>TRBV5-4|NA|TRBJ2-5|few|14
CASSLGGGQETQYF
TGTGCCAGCAGCTTGGGCGGAGGCCAAGAGACCCAGTACTTC
>TRBV28|TRBD2|TRBJ2-7|NA|15
CASSSIAGGTTEQYF
TGTGCCAGCAGTTCCATAGCGGGGGGGACTACGGAGCAGTACTTC
>TRBV7-2|NA|TRBJ1-2|NA|15
CASSLSLQGKYGYTF
TGTGCCAGCAGCTTAAGTTTGCAGGGGAAGTATGGCTACACCTTC
>TRBV5-1|NA|TRBJ2-3|NA|14
CASRQGPLTDTQYF
TGCGCCAGCAGGCAGGGACCGTTAACAGATACGCAGTATTTT
>TRBV28|NA|TRBJ2-7|NA|15
CASSPGDRLKYEQYF
TGTGCCAGCAGTCCGGGGGACCGCCTGAAATACGAGCAGTACTTC